This T cell receptor (beta chain) was recovered during a study of T cell responses to AZD1222 COVID-19 vaccine. The overall study: Second-dose recipients at about 4 or about 12 weeks were treated as one pooled group. Study-wide points: Clonal diversity was possibly underestimated, and white British individuals and females predominated among donors. Among spike-specific TCRs, nearly half reportedly target unmutated variant regions.

TCRdb's copy holds only in-frame clones and misses some; the assay was immunoSEQ multiplex PCR. The sample shows approximately 90,000 clones, over 85% of them seen only once. For this clone: Its specificity is not known.

The receptor's source is an adult in good health. This specimen was peripheral blood, taken on day 0 of AZD1222 vaccination.

The CDR3 DNA reads as TGTGCCAGTAGTATAGGCGGGAGTCGGTACAATGAGCAGTTCTTC. It yields the protein CASSIGGSRYNEQFF. J is TRBJ2-1 and V is TRBV19; 7 bases are shared with TRBD2. After removal of 1 base from V and 4 bases from J, the junction contained 4 bases not matched to a gene. This CDR3 region has 15 residues. Germline V gives CDR1 LNHDA, CDR2 SQIVND (reference sequence).